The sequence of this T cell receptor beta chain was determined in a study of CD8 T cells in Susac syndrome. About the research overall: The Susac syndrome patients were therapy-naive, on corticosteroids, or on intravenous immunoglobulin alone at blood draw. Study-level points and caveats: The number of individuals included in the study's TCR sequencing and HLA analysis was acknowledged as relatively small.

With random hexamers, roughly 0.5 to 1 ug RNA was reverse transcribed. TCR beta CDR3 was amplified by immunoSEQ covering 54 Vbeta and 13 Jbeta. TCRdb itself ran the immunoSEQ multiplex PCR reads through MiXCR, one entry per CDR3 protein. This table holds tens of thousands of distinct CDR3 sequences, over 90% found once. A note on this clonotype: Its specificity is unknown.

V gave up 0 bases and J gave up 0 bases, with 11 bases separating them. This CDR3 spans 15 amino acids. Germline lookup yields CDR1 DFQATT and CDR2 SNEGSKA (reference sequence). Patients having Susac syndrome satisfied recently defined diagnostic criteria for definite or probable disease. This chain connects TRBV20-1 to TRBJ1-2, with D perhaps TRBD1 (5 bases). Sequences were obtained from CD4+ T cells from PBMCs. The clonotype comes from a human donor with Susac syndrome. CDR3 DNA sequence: TGCAGTGCTAGAGATCTCAGGGTATCTAACTATGGCTACACCTTC. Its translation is CSARDLRVSNYGYTF.